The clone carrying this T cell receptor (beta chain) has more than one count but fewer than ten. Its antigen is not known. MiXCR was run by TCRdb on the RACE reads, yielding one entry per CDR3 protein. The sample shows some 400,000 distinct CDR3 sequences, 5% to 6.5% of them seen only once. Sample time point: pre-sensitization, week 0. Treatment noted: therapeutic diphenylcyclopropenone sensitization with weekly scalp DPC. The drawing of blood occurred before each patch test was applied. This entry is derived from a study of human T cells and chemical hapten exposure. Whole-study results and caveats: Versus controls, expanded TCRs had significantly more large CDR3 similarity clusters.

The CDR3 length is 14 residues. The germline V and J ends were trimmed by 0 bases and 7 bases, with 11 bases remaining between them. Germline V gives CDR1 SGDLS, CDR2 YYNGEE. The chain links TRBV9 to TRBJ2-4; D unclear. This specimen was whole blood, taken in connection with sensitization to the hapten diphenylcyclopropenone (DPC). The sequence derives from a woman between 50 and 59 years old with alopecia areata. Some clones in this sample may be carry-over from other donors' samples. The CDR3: CASSVAQMGNIQYF. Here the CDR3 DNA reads TGTGCCAGCAGCGTAGCCCAGATGGGGAACATTCAGTACTTC.